These T cell receptor beta chains were read from a single sample in a study of blood T cell repertoires in COVID-19. Some clones are missing from TCRdb's copy, which holds only in-frame ones; the method was immunoSEQ multiplex PCR. Of some 200,000 clones in the sample, just under 85% were seen once. Sequencing was done on a sample of peripheral blood. The source is a human donor with acute or convalescent COVID-19. The donor label of this sample is uncertain. Each CDR3 is given with its conserved first and last residue. The D gene is left open where the match is weak. Only some rows state a clone size, as once, few, many or a class for expanded clones.

once	TRBD1	TRBV6-5	TRBJ1-1	CATRGRSTEAFF	TGTGCCACCAGGGGGCGAAGTACTGAAGCTTTCTTT
.	.	TRBV21-1	TRBJ2-7	CASSTRQDSYEQYF	TGTGCCAGCAGCACCAGACAGGATTCCTACGAGCAGTACTTC
.	TRBD2	TRBV6-6	TRBJ2-1	CASRTSGRGNEQFF	TGTGCCAGCAGAACTAGCGGGAGGGGGAATGAGCAGTTCTTC
.	.	TRBV7-2	TRBJ1-1	CASSLGGGNTEAFF	TGTGCCAGCAGCTTAGGAGGGGGGAACACTGAAGCTTTCTTT
.	TRBD2	TRBV5-1	TRBJ2-3	CASSLMGLRTDTQYF	TGCGCCAGCAGCTTGATGGGACTACGCACAGATACGCAGTATTTT
.	TRBD1	TRBV27	TRBJ2-7	CASISSRTGNEQYF	TGTGCCAGCATCTCCTCCAGGACAGGGAACGAGCAGTACTTC
.	.	TRBV2	TRBJ1-1	CASGTLGLNTEAFF	TGTGCCAGCGGAACTTTGGGCCTGAACACTGAAGCTTTCTTT
.	.	TRBV5-8	TRBJ1-1	CASSLFPLRGTEAFF	TGTGCCAGCAGCTTGTTTCCCTTAAGGGGCACTGAAGCTTTCTTT
.	.	TRBV5-8	TRBJ2-1	CASSPRTFSYNEQFF	TGTGCCAGCAGCCCTAGAACCTTCTCCTACAATGAGCAGTTCTTC
.	TRBD1	TRBV11-2	TRBJ2-7	CASSLDPGQAFSLRSYEQYF	TGTGCCAGCAGCTTAGACCCGGGACAGGCATTTTCATTAAGGTCCTACGAGCAGTACTTC
.	TRBD1	TRBV28	TRBJ1-1	CASSLSGGGEDTEAFF	TGTGCCAGCAGTTTATCCGGAGGGGGCGAGGACACTGAAGCTTTCTTT
.	.	TRBV9	TRBJ1-1	CASSVGQTRNTEAFF	TGTGCCAGCAGCGTAGGGCAGACAAGGAACACTGAAGCTTTCTTT
.	TRBD2	TRBV18	TRBJ2-1	CASSPNGTSQGNEQFF	TGTGCCAGCTCACCAAATGGGACTAGTCAGGGCAATGAGCAGTTCTTC
.	TRBD2	TRBV7-9	TRBJ2-7	CASSRQSGLAVEQYF	TGTGCCAGCAGCCGCCAAAGTGGACTAGCGGTCGAGCAGTACTTC
.	.	TRBV4-3	TRBJ2-7	CASSQDRQGTYEQYF	TGCGCCAGCAGCCAAGATCGGCAGGGCACCTACGAGCAGTACTTC
.	TRBD1	TRBV7-9	TRBJ1-4	CASSSPGQSNEKLFF	TGTGCCAGCAGCTCTCCGGGACAGAGTAATGAAAAACTGTTTTTT
.	.	TRBV5-6	TRBJ2-7	CASSLMTQGSYEQYF	TGTGCCAGCAGCCTGATGACACAGGGCAGCTACGAGCAGTACTTC
.	TRBD1	TRBV6-5	TRBJ1-6	CASSYTPRQGSPLHF	TGTGCCAGCAGTTACACCCCGCGACAGGGCTCACCCCTCCACTTT
once	TRBD2	TRBV3-1/TRBV3-2	TRBJ2-4	CASSQEIRTSGVEVAKNIQYF	TGTGCCAGCAGCCAAGAGATCCGGACTAGCGGAGTGGAGGTAGCCAAAAACATTCAGTACTTC
.	TRBD1	TRBV5-1	TRBJ2-2	CASSLGRGQDTGELFF	TGCGCCAGCAGCTTGGGCAGGGGGCAGGACACCGGGGAGCTGTTTTTT
.	.	TRBV5-1	TRBJ1-1	CASSLVTFSMNTEAFF	TGCGCCAGCAGCTTGGTAACGTTTAGTATGAACACTGAAGCTTTCTTT
.	.	TRBV9	TRBJ1-1	CASSAGQKNTEAFF	TGTGCCAGCAGCGCCGGACAGAAGAACACTGAAGCTTTCTTT
.	TRBD1	TRBV27	TRBJ2-6	CASSLTGASSGANVLTF	TGTGCCAGCAGTTTAACAGGGGCTAGCTCTGGGGCCAACGTCCTGACTTTC
.	TRBD1	TRBV11-3	TRBJ2-2	CASSWTGATGGGELFF	TGTGCCAGCAGCTGGACAGGGGCGACCGGGGGCGGGGAGCTGTTTTTT
.	.	TRBV28	TRBJ1-5	CASSLTGFQPQHF	TGTGCCAGCAGTTTAACAGGGTTTCAGCCCCAGCATTTT
once	TRBD2	TRBV6-5	TRBJ2-1	CASSRASGFSNEQFF	TGTGCCAGCAGTAGGGCTAGCGGGTTTAGCAATGAGCAGTTCTTC
.	.	TRBV6-5	TRBJ2-1	CASSYVGRDYNEQFF	TGTGCCAGCAGTTACGTAGGTCGGGACTACAATGAGCAGTTCTTC
.	TRBD2	TRBV5-1	TRBJ2-7	CASSFGGTAYEQYF	TGCGCCAGCAGCTTCGGGGGGACTGCCTACGAGCAGTACTTC
.	.	TRBV9	TRBJ1-2	CASSPRTDHGYTF	TGTGCCAGCAGCCCGAGGACAGATCATGGCTACACCTTC
few	TRBD2	TRBV18	TRBJ2-1	CASSQQAGGGDEQFF	TGTGCCAGCTCACAACAAGCGGGAGGAGGCGATGAGCAGTTCTTC
.	TRBD1	TRBV18	TRBJ1-5	CASSMGQGDQPQHF	TGTGCCAGCTCAATGGGACAGGGTGATCAGCCCCAGCATTTT
.	TRBD1	TRBV18	TRBJ1-1	CASSPLDRMNTEAFF	TGTGCCAGCTCACCTTTGGACAGGATGAACACTGAAGCTTTCTTT
.	TRBD2	TRBV24-1	TRBJ2-3	CATSDPGTSSTDTQYF	TGTGCCACCAGTGACCCCGGGACTAGCAGCACAGATACGCAGTATTTT
.	TRBD2	TRBV11-2	TRBJ2-5	CASSLSGRSPALQETQYF	TGTGCCAGCAGCCTGAGCGGGAGGAGCCCCGCTCTTCAAGAGACCCAGTACTTC
.	TRBD2	TRBV4-2	TRBJ2-1	CASSQEVPSGLAGESLYNEQFF	TGTGCCAGCAGCCAAGAGGTCCCTTCGGGACTAGCGGGAGAAAGCCTCTACAATGAGCAGTTCTTC
.	TRBD2	TRBV7-3	TRBJ2-2	CASSLVLAGTGELFF	TGTGCCAGCAGCTTAGTTTTAGCGGGGACCGGGGAGCTGTTTTTT
.	.	TRBV28	TRBJ2-7	CASIPPRTSRRVTTYEQYF	TGTGCCAGCATTCCCCCAAGGACTTCTCGCCGGGTCACAACCTACGAGCAGTACTTC
.	.	TRBV5-1	TRBJ2-1	CASARSRGWYNEQFF	TGCGCCAGCGCACGGAGTCGCGGGTGGTACAATGAGCAGTTCTTC
many	.	TRBV3-1/TRBV3-2	TRBJ2-1	CASSQAGYNEQFF	TGTGCCAGCAGCCAGGCGGGTTACAATGAGCAGTTCTTC
.	TRBD1	TRBV24-1	TRBJ2-7	CATSDGARDRVYEQYF	TGTGCCACCAGTGATGGGGCCCGGGACAGGGTCTACGAGCAGTACTTC
.	TRBD1	TRBV30	TRBJ2-7	CAWKQGPTSYEQYF	TGTGCCTGGAAACAGGGGCCTACCTCCTACGAGCAGTACTTC
.	.	TRBV24-1	TRBJ1-6	CATSDCWCDRFFNSPLHF	TGTGCCACCAGTGATTGCTGGTGTGACAGGTTCTTTAATTCACCCCTCCACTTT
.	TRBD1	TRBV28	TRBJ1-6	CASSLGAGGYNSPLHF	TGTGCCAGCAGTTTGGGGGCAGGGGGATATAATTCACCCCTCCACTTT
once	.	TRBV6-2/TRBV6-3	TRBJ2-3	CASSYSGAPDTQYF	TGTGCCAGCAGTTACTCGGGGGCGCCAGATACGCAGTATTTT
.	TRBD2	TRBV2	TRBJ2-3	CASSEGAGGPESRDTQYF	TGTGCCAGCAGTGAAGGTGCGGGAGGCCCAGAATCGCGGGATACGCAGTATTTT
few	.	TRBV27	TRBJ2-1	CASSLTRNSYNEQFF	TGTGCCAGCAGTTTAACGAGGAATTCCTACAATGAGCAGTTCTTC
.	.	TRBV7-8	TRBJ1-6	CASSLNLSRNSPLHF	TGTGCCAGCAGCTTAAACCTCAGCAGGAATTCACCCCTCCACTTT
.	TRBD2	TRBV7-9	TRBJ2-3	CASSLGSRGNTDTQYF	TGTGCCAGCAGCTTGGGGTCGCGGGGGAACACAGATACGCAGTATTTT
.	TRBD2	TRBV2	TRBJ2-5	CASRPGGRETQYF	TGTGCCAGCAGACCGGGAGGGAGAGAGACCCAGTACTTC
many	TRBD1	TRBV2	TRBJ1-5	CASSASGQGAWQPQHF	TGTGCCAGCAGTGCCAGCGGACAGGGGGCTTGGCAGCCCCAGCATTTT
once	TRBD2	TRBV7-3	TRBJ2-7	CASSRGSKQYF	TGTGCCAGCAGCCGCGGGAGTAAGCAGTACTTC
.	.	TRBV9	TRBJ2-1	CASSVTLSYNEQFF	TGTGCCAGCAGCGTAACTCTCTCCTACAATGAGCAGTTCTTC
.	TRBD1	TRBV6-6	TRBJ2-1	CASSYSHRGVANEQFF	TGTGCCAGCAGTTACTCCCACAGGGGAGTGGCCAATGAGCAGTTCTTC